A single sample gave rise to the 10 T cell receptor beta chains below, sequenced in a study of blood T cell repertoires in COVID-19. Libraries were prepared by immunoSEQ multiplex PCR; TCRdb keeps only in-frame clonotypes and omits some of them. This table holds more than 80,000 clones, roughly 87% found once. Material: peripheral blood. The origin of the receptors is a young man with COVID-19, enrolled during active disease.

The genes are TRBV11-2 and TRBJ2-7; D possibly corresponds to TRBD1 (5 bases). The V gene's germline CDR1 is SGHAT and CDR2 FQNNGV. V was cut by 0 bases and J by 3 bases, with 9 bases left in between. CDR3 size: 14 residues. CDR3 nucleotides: TGTGCCAGCAGCTTAGACAGGGTAGGCTACGAGCAGTACTTC. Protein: CASSLDRVGYEQYF.

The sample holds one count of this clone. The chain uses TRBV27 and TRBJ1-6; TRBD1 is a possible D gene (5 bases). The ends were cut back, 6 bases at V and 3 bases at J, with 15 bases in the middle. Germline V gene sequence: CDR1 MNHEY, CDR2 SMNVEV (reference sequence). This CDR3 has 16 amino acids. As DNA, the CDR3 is TGTGCCAGCAGCTCCAGGGAAGGGTTCTATAATTCACCCCTCCACTTT. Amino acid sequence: CASSSREGFYNSPLHF.

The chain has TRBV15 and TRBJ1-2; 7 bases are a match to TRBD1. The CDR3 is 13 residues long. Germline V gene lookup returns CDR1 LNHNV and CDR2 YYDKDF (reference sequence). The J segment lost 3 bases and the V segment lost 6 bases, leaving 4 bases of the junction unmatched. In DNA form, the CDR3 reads TGTGCCACCAGAGCTGGACAGGACTATGGCTACACCTTC. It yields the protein CATRAGQDYGYTF.

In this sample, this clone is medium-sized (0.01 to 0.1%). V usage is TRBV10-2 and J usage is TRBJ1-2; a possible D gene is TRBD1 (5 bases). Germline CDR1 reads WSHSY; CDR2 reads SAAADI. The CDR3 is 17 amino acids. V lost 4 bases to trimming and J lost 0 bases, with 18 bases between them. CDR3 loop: CASSVDTGRTTNYGYTF. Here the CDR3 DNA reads TGCGCCAGCAGTGTCGATACAGGTCGTACAACTAACTATGGCTACACCTTC.

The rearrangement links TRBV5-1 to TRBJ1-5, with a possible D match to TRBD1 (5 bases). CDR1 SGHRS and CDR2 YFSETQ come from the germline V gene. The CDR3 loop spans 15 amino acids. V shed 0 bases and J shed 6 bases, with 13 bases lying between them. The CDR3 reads CASSLAGGPVQPQHF. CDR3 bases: TGCGCCAGCAGCTTGGCCGGGGGACCGGTTCAGCCCCAGCATTTT. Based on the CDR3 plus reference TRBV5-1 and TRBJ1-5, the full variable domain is KAGVTQTPRYLIKTRGQQVTLSCSPISGHRSVSWYQQTPGQGLQFLFEYFSETQRNKGNFPGRFSGRQFSNSRSEMNVSTLELGDSALYLCASSLAGGPVQPQHFGDGTRLSIL.

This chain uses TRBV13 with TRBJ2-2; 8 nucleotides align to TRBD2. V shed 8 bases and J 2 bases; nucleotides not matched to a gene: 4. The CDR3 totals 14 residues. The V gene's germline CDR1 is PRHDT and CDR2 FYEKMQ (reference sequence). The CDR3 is CASRGRLNTGELFF. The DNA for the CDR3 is TGTGCCAGCCGCGGGAGGCTCAACACCGGGGAGCTGTTTTTT.

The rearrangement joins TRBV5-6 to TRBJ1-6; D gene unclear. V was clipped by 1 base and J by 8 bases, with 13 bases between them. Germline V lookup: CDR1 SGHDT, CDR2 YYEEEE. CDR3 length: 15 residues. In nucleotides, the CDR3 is TGTGCCAGCAGCTTGAACGCTAATCCTGATTCACCCCTCCACTTT. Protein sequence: CASSLNANPDSPLHF.

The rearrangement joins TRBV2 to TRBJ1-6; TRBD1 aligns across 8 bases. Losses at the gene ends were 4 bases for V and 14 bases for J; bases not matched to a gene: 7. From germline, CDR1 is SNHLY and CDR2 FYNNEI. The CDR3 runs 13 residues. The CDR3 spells CASSGQGIGSLHF. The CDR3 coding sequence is TGTGCCAGCAGTGGACAGGGGATTGGGTCCCTCCACTTT.

This CDR3 reads CASFDRVKSYGGYTF. The CDR3 DNA is TGTGCCAGCTTCGACAGGGTAAAGAGCTATGGTGGCTACACCTTC. This rearrangement joins TRBV28 to TRBJ1-2, with TRBD1 identical over 7 bases. CDR3 length equals 15 residues. With 8 bases clipped from V and 7 bases from J, the junction kept 16 bases outside the gene matches. Per the germline V gene, CDR1 is MDHEN and CDR2 is SYDVKM.

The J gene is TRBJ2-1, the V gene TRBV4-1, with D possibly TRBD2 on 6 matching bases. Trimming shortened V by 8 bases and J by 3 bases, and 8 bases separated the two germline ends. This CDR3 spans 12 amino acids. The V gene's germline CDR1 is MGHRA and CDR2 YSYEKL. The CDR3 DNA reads TGCGCCAGCCTTAGCGGCTACAATGAGCAGTTCTTC. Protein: CASLSGYNEQFF.